The 15 T cell receptor beta chains reported below all come from one sample, sequenced in a study of cytomegalovirus exposure and HLA in healthy donors. In the PCR, 60 Vbeta and 13 Jbeta primers were used. Only in-frame clones appear in the TCRdb table, and some are missing; sequencing was by immunoSEQ multiplex PCR. The sample lists roughly 200,000 clones; around 80% were seen once. The material sequenced was PBMCs. These receptors were taken from a woman in her sixties or seventies in good health and CMV-seropositive.

The chain links TRBV6-1 to TRBJ1-1, with D uncertain. V was cut by 6 bases and J by 0 bases, with 11 bases left in between. The V gene's germline CDR1 is MNHNS and CDR2 SASEGT. This CDR3 is built from 14 residues. The CDR3 is CASREQLMNTEAFF. DNA of the CDR3: TGTGCCAGCAGGGAACAGTTGATGAACACTGAAGCTTTCTTT.

This chain uses TRBV6-1 with TRBJ2-1; a weak D match, TRBD2 (7 bases). This CDR3 is 13 amino acids long. V gave up 6 bases and J gave up 8 bases, with 14 bases separating them. CDR1 MNHNS and CDR2 SASEGT come from the germline V gene. In DNA, the CDR3 is TGTGCCAGCAGGGTGGGGGGGGCGGATGAGCAGTTCTTC. Translating gives CASRVGGADEQFF.

The J gene is TRBJ2-3, the V gene TRBV10-3, with 7 bases matching TRBD2. After removal of 4 bases from V and 3 bases from J, the junction contained 4 bases not matched to a gene. The germline V gene has CDR1 ENHRY and CDR2 SYGVKD. There are 14 residues in the CDR3. The CDR3 DNA reads as TGTGCCATCAGTGCCGGGACTACAACAGATACGCAGTATTTT. It codes for CAISAGTTTDTQYF.

This clone was seen only a few times. The chain combines TRBV19 with TRBJ2-1; 12 positions agree with TRBD2. Germline V CDR1 and CDR2: LNHDA, SQIVND (reference sequence). Losses at the gene ends were 3 bases for V and 7 bases for J; bases not matched to a gene: 10. This CDR3 is 17 amino acids long. The CDR3: CASSILTTSGRKNEQFF. CDR3 in DNA: TGTGCCAGTAGTATTCTGACTACTAGCGGGAGGAAGAATGAGCAGTTCTTC.

V and J are TRBV30 and TRBJ1-5, with D hard to call. V was shortened by 3 bases and J by 0 bases, with 15 bases between the two germline ends. The germline gives CDR1 GTSNPN, CDR2 SVGIG (reference sequence). This CDR3 comprises 16 residues. This chain's CDR3 is CAWRAPGGFSNQPQHF. In DNA, the CDR3 is TGTGCCTGGAGGGCCCCGGGAGGATTTAGCAATCAGCCCCAGCATTTT. Full variable domain (rest looked up from reference TRBV30 and TRBJ1-5): SQTIHQWPATLVQPVGSPLSLECTVEGTSNPNLYWYRQAAGRGLQLLFYSVGIGQISSEVPQNLSASRPQDRQFILSSKKLLLSDSGFYLCAWRAPGGFSNQPQHFGDGTRLSIL.

CDR3 region: CASSGPGLAAGELFF. DNA for the CDR3: TGTGCCAGCAGCGGACCGGGACTAGCGGCCGGGGAGCTGTTTTTT. The chain employs TRBV9 and TRBJ2-2; 11 bases fit TRBD2. V lost 3 bases to trimming and J lost 6 bases; unmatched junction nucleotides: 4. This CDR3 comprises 15 residues. Per germline, CDR1 SGDLS and CDR2 YYNGEE.

The rearrangement joins TRBV23-1 to TRBJ2-3; TRBD1 is a possible D gene (6 bases). TRBV23-1 is reported as an ORF; its role is uncertain. CDR3 size: 14 residues. V lost 6 bases to trimming and J lost 1 base, with 11 bases between them. CDR3 region: CASRAQGRTDTQYF. In DNA form, the CDR3 reads TGCGCCAGCAGGGCACAGGGACGCACAGATACGCAGTATTTT.

The rearrangement joins TRBV19 to TRBJ2-7; 8 bases match TRBD2. The germline CDR1 and CDR2 sequences are LNHDA and SQIVND (reference sequence). This CDR3 comprises 16 residues. After removal of 1 base from V and 3 bases from J, the junction contained 8 bases not matched to a gene. This chain's CDR3 is CASSIGSREAYYEQYF. The CDR3 bases are TGTGCCAGTAGTATAGGTTCGCGGGAGGCCTACTACGAGCAGTACTTC.

Comment on this clone: Within the sample, other DNA sequences also encode this same CDR3. This chain connects TRBV4-2 to TRBJ2-1, with D hard to call. The V gene's germline CDR1 is LGHNA and CDR2 YNFKEQ. The CDR3 is made up of 13 amino acids. V lost 1 base to trimming and J lost 6 bases, with 7 bases between them. CDR3 coding DNA: TGTGCCAGCAGCCAAGTCCGCGGCAATGAGCAGTTCTTC. Translated: CASSQVRGNEQFF.

The sample holds a few counts of this clone. This rearrangement joins TRBV7-9 to TRBJ2-7; unclear D gene. V lost 1 base and J 6 bases, leaving 7 bases between the germline ends. Germline V gene sequence: CDR1 SEHNR, CDR2 FQNEAQ (reference sequence). CDR3 length: 12 amino acids. CDR3: CASSLGLREQYF. CDR3 sequence (DNA): TGTGCCAGCAGCTTAGGCTTGCGCGAGCAGTACTTC. The full variable domain, in which reference TRBV7-9 and TRBJ2-7 provide the parts outside the CDR3, is DTGVSQNPRHKITKRGQNVTFRCDPISEHNRLYWYRQTLGQGPEFLTYFQNEAQLEKSRLLSDRFSAERPKGSFSTLEIQRTEQGDSAMYLCASSLGLREQYFGPGTRLTVT.

This clone was detected a few times. CDR3 residues: CARGQGNSNQPQHF. In DNA form, the CDR3 reads TGTGCCAGAGGACAGGGGAATAGCAATCAGCCCCAGCATTTT. The rearrangement uses TRBV2 and TRBJ1-5, with TRBD1 identical over 9 bases. Trimming at V came to 9 bases and at J to 0 bases, leaving 3 bases not matched to a gene. CDR3 length: 14 residues. Germline CDR1 and CDR2: SNHLY and FYNNEI.

The J gene is TRBJ2-3, the V gene TRBV6-4; TRBD2 matches 10 bases. The CDR3 contains 16 residues. After removal of 0 bases from V and 3 bases from J, the junction contained 3 bases not matched to a gene. Germline assignment: CDR1 MRHNA and CDR2 SNTAGT. DNA for the CDR3: TGTGCCAGCAGTGACTCAACTAGCGGGGATACAGATACGCAGTATTTT. Translating gives CASSDSTSGDTDTQYF.

In its sample, this clone was seen a few times. The V call is TRBV7-7, the J call TRBJ2-3, with 9 bases that match TRBD2. V trimming: 5 bases; J trimming: 5 bases; junction bases outside the gene matches: 11. Germline assignment: CDR1 SSHAT and CDR2 FNYEAQ (reference sequence). CDR3 length equals 16 residues. DNA for the CDR3: TGTGCCAGCAGCCAGAATAGCGGGGGACGGGGAGATACGCAGTATTTT. Protein: CASSQNSGGRGDTQYF. The variable domain in full, with the rest retrieved from reference TRBV7-7 and TRBJ2-3, is GAGVSQSPRYKVTKRGQDVTLRCDPISSHATLYWYQQALGQGPEFLTYFNYEAQPDKSGLPSDRFSAERPEGSISTLTIQRTEQRDSAMYRCASSQNSGGRGDTQYFGPGTRLTVL.

This clone was counted only a few times. V usage is TRBV5-6 and J usage is TRBJ1-5, with 7 bases fitting TRBD1. This CDR3 spans 18 amino acids. Germline V gives CDR1 SGHDT, CDR2 YYEEEE. After removal of 2 bases from V and 0 bases from J, the junction contained 11 bases not matched to a gene. The CDR3 region is CASSFFGRGMDSNQPQHF. The CDR3 bases are TGTGCCAGCAGCTTTTTTGGCAGGGGGATGGATAGCAATCAGCCCCAGCATTTT.

This clone appeared a few times. V gene TRBV7-6 combines with J gene TRBJ2-7, with 7 nucleotides matching TRBD2. Per the germline V gene, CDR1 is SGHVS and CDR2 is FNYEAQ. The CDR3 runs 17 residues. The ends lost 1 base at V and 0 bases at J; junction bases unmatched: 9. Written as DNA, the CDR3 is TGTGCCAGCAGCTTAGGGGCTAGCGGACTTAGCTCCTACGAGCAGTACTTC. This gives the protein CASSLGASGLSSYEQYF.